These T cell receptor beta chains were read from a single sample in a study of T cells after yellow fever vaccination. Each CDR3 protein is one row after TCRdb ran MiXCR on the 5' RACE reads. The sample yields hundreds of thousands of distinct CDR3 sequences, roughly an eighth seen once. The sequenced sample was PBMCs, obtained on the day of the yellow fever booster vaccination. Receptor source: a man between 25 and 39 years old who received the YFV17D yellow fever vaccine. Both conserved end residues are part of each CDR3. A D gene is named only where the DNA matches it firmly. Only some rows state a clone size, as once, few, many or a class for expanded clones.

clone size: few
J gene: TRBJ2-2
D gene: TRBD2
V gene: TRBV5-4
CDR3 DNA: TGTGCCAGCACCCCGATGAGTCTAGCGGGCACCGGGGAGCTGTTTTTT
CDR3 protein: CASTPMSLAGTGELFF

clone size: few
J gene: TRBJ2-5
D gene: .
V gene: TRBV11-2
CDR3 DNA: TGTGCCAGCAGCTGGGGACGGAGCCAAGAGACCCAGTACTTC
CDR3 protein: CASSWGRSQETQYF

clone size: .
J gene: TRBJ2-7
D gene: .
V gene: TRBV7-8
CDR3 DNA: TGTGCCAGCAGCGACGGGCTCGGGAGCAGCTACGAGCAGTACTTC
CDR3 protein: CASSDGLGSSYEQYF

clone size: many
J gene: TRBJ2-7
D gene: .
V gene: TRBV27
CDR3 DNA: TGTGCCAGCAGTAATACCGTCTCCTACGAGCAGTACTTC
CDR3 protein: CASSNTVSYEQYF

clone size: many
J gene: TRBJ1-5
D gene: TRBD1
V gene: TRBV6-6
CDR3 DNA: TGTGCCAGCAGTTACCAGGGGGATCAGCCCCAGCATTTT
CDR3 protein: CASSYQGDQPQHF

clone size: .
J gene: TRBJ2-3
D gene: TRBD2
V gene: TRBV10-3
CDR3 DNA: TGTGCCATCAGTGGGGGGACTAGCGGGGGGAGCACAGATACGCAGTATTTT
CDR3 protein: CAISGGTSGGSTDTQYF

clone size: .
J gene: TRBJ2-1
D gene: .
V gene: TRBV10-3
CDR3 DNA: TGTGCCATCAGCGCCGCCGGGACTCCGTATGAGCAGTTCTTC
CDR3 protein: CAISAAGTPYEQFF

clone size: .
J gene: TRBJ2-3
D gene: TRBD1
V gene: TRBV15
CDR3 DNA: TGTGCCACCAGCAGAGATGGGACAGGGTCGAATACGCAGTATTTT
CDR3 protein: CATSRDGTGSNTQYF

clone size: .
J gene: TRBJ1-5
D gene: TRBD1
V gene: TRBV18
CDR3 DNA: TGTGCCAGCTCATCACAGGGGGGGGCCCAGGGCAATCAGCCCCAGCATTTT
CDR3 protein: CASSSQGGAQGNQPQHF

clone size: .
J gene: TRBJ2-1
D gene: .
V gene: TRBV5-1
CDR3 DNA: TGCGCCAGCAGCCCAGTGTGGGGAGACTCCTACAATGAGCAGTTCTTC
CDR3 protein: CASSPVWGDSYNEQFF

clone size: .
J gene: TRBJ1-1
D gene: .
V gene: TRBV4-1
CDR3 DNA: TGCGCCAGCAGCCTCTACTACGGGGGGGAATGGCCTGAAGCTTTCTTT
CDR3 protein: CASSLYYGGEWPEAFF

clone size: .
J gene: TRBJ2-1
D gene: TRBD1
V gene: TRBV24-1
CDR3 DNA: TGTGCCACCAGTTCGGGACAGTTCAATGAGCAGTTCTTC
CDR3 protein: CATSSGQFNEQFF

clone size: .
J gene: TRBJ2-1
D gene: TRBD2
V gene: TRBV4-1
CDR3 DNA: TGCGCCAGCAGCCACCCTCCTAGCGGGTTCTACAATGAGCAGTTCTTC
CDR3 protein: CASSHPPSGFYNEQFF

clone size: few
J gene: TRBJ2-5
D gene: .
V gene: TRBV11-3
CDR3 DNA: TGTGCCAGCAGCGGGGCGACCCAAGAGACCCAGTACTTC
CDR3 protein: CASSGATQETQYF

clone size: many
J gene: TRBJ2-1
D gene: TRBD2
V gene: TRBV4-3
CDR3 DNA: TGCGCCAGCAGCCAAGCCCGGCGGGAGGGCCAGAATGAGCAGTTCTTC
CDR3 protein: CASSQARREGQNEQFF

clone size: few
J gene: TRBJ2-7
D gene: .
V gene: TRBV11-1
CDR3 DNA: TGTGCCAGCAGCTTAGGAGGAGGGGAGTCCGAGCAGTACTTC
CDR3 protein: CASSLGGGESEQYF

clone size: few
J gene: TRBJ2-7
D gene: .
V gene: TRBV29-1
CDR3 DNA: TGCAGCGTTGAAACCAACTACGAGCAGTACTTC
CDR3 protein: CSVETNYEQYF

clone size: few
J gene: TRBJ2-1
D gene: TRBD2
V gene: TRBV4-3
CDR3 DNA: TGCGCCAGCAGCCCGGCTCGGCTAGCGGGAGAGAGCGAAAATGAGCAGTTCTTC
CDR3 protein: CASSPARLAGESENEQFF

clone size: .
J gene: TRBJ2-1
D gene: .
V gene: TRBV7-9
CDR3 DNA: TGTGCCAGCAGCTTGAGACAGAAAGGCAATGAGCAGTTCTTC
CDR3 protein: CASSLRQKGNEQFF

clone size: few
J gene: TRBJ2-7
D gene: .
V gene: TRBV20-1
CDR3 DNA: TGCAGTGCTAGAGATCGACAGGCAATCTACGAGCAGTACTTC
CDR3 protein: CSARDRQAIYEQYF

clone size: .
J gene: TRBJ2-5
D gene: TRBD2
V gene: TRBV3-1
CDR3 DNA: TGTGCCAGCAGCCGAGACACCGGGAGGAGAGAGACCCAGTACTTC
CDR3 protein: CASSRDTGRRETQYF

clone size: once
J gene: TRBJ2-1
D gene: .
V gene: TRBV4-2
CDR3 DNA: TGTGCCAGCAGCCCTGGGCCCGGGGGTGGCTACAATGAGCAGTTCTTC
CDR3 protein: CASSPGPGGGYNEQFF

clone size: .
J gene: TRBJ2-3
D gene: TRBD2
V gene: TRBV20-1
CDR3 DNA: TGCAGTGCTAGAGTACTAGCGGGACGCACAGATACGCAGTATTTT
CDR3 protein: CSARVLAGRTDTQYF

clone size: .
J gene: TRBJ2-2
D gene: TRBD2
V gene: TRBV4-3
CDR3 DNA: TGCGCCAGCAGCCAAGCTGGGGGAGGACTAGCGGGTAACACCGGGGAGCTGTTTTTT
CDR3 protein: CASSQAGGGLAGNTGELFF

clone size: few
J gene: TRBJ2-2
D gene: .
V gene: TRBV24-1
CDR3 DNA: TGTGCCACCAGTGACCCGACTAGAGGCACCGGGGAGCTGTTTTTT
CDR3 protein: CATSDPTRGTGELFF

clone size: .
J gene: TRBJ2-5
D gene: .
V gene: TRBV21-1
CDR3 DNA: TGTGCCAGCAGCAAAGAGTTGGGGGTCTCTCAAGAGACCCAGTACTTC
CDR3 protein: CASSKELGVSQETQYF

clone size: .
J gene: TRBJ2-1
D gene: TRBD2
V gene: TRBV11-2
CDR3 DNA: TGTGCCAGCAGCTCCCCCCCTGGACTAGCGGATGAGCAGTTCTTC
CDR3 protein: CASSSPPGLADEQFF

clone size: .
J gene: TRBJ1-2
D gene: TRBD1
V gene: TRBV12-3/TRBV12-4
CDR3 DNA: TGTGCCAGCAGAAAGATGACAGGGGATGGCTACACCTTC
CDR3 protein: CASRKMTGDGYTF

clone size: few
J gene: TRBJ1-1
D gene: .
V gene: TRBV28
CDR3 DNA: TGTGCCAGCAGGCCTTCCAGTTTCTGGGGATACACTGAAGCTTTCTTT
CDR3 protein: CASRPSSFWGYTEAFF

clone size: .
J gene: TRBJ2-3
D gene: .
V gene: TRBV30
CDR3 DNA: TGTGCCTGGAGTGACCGGGCCTTAGCGGTCACAGATACGCAGTATTTT
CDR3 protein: CAWSDRALAVTDTQYF

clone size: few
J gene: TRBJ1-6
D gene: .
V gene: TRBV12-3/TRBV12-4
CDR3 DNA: TGTGCCAGCAGTTTCGATAGGTGGGGCTCCTATAATTCACCCCTCCACTTT
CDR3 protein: CASSFDRWGSYNSPLHF

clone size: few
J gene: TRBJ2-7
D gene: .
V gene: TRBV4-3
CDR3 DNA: TGCGCCAGCAGCCAAACCGGGACGGCCTCCTACGAGCAGTACTTC
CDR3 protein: CASSQTGTASYEQYF

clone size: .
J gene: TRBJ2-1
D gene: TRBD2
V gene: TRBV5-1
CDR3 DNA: TGCGCCAGCAGTATCACTAGCGGGAGGGGCAATGAGCAGTTCTTC
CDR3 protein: CASSITSGRGNEQFF

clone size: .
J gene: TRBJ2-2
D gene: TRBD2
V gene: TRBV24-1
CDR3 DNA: TGTGCCACCAGTGATTTGCGAAGCGGGAGAACCGGGGAGCTGTTTTTT
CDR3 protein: CATSDLRSGRTGELFF

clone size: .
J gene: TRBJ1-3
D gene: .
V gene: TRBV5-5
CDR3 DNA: TGTGCCAGCAGCTTGGAACGGGGGCCTGGAAACACCATATATTTT
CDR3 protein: CASSLERGPGNTIYF

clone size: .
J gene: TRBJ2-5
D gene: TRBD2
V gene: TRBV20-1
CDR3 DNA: TGCAGTGCTGATGGACTAGCGGGAGATGGAGGAAGAGGAGAGACCCAGTACTTC
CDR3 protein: CSADGLAGDGGRGETQYF

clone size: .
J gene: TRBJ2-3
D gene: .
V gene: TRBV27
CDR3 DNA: TGTGCCAGCAGTTGGACTATTAGCACAGATACGCAGTATTTT
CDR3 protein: CASSWTISTDTQYF

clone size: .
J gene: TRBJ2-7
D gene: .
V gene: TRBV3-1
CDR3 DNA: TGTGCCAGCAGCCGAAGGGAAGCATACGAGCAGTACTTC
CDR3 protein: CASSRREAYEQYF

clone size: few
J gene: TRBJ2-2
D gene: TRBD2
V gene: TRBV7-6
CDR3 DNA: TGTGCCAGCAGCTTAGCGGGACTAGCGGGAGCTCCCGGGGAGCTGTTTTTT
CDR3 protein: CASSLAGLAGAPGELFF